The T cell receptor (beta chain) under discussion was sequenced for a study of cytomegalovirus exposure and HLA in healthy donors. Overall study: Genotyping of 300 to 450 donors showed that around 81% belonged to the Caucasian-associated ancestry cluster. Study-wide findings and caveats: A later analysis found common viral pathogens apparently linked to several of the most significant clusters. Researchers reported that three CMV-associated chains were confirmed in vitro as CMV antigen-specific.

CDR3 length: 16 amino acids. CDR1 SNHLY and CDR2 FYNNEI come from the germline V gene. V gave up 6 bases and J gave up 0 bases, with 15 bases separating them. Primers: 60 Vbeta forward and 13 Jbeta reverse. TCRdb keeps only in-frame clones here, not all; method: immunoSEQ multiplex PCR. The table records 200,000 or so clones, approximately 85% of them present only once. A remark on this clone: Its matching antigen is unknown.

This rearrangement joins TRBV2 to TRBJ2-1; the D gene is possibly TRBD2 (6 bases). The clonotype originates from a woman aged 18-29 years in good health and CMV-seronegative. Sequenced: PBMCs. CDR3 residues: CASRDLARLSYNEQFF. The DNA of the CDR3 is TGTGCCAGCAGGGATCTAGCGCGACTCTCCTACAATGAGCAGTTCTTC.